Following are 3 T cell receptor beta chains from one sample sequenced in a study of blood T cell repertoires in COVID-19. TCRdb's copy holds only in-frame clones and misses some; the assay was immunoSEQ multiplex PCR. The repertoire has about 310,000 clones, around nine tenths of them found once; the top ten carry roughly a tenth. The specimen was PBMCs or T cells enriched from blood (not recorded which). Every receptor here comes from a middle-aged woman who had recovered from COVID-19.

The rearrangement joins TRBV19 to TRBJ2-1, with D perhaps TRBD2 (6 bases). Trimming pared 0 bases from V and 3 bases from J, leaving 21 bases between. Germline V gene lookup returns CDR1 LNHDA and CDR2 SQIVND (reference sequence). The CDR3 extends over 19 amino acids. The CDR3 region is CASSIDGPEVADYYNEQFF. For the CDR3, the DNA is TGTGCCAGTAGTATAGATGGTCCCGAGGTAGCGGATTACTACAATGAGCAGTTCTTC.

The rearrangement joins TRBV3-1 (or the pseudogene TRBV3-2) to TRBJ1-3; D is perhaps TRBD1 (6 bases). The germline CDR1 and CDR2 sequences are LGHDT and YNNKEL (reference sequence). The V and J ends lost 0 bases and 0 bases respectively, with 9 bases between them. The CDR3 is made up of 16 amino acids. The CDR3 sequence: CASSQERGSSGNTIYF. As DNA, the CDR3 is TGTGCCAGCAGCCAAGAAAGGGGGAGCTCTGGAAACACCATATATTTT.

This clone appeared once. The CDR3 spells CASSIMRGVQETQYF. In DNA, the CDR3 is TGTGCCAGTAGCATTATGCGGGGGGTACAAGAGACCCAGTACTTC. V is TRBV19 and J is TRBJ2-5; 8 nucleotides align to TRBD2. Germline V CDR1 and CDR2: LNHDA, SQIVND (reference sequence). V shed 6 bases, J shed 2 bases, and the junction held 8 bases outside the gene matches. This CDR3 comprises 15 residues.